Listed below are T cell receptor beta chains from one sample, sequenced in a study of T-cell memory formation after mild COVID-19. Each CDR3 protein gets one entry after TCRdb re-called the 5' RACE reads with MiXCR. The table lists approximately 400,000 distinct CDR3 sequences, 24% of them singletons. The sequencing sample was made of PBMCs or a T cell subset sorted from them (not recorded which). These TCRs come from an adult woman who had mild COVID-19 (a few samples of this study predate the infection). Cell type and time point are not known. Each CDR3 is given with its conserved first and last residue. A D gene is named only where the DNA matches it firmly. Clone size, where shown, is once, few, many, or a class for clones that have expanded.

DNA | CDR3 | length | V | size | J | D
TGCAGTGCTAGCCCCCCAGGGTCCTACGAGCAGTACTTC | CSASPPGSYEQYF | 13 | TRBV20-1 | few | TRBJ2-7 | -
TGTGCCAGCAGCACCCGGGGGTATGAGCAGTTCTTC | CASSTRGYEQFF | 12 | TRBV27 | few | TRBJ2-1 | -
TGTGCCAGCAGCCCCCCGTGGGCGGACCAAGAGACCCAGTACTTC | CASSPPWADQETQYF | 15 | TRBV7-9 | - | TRBJ2-5 | -
TGTGCCACCAGCGACAGTTCCTATAATTCACCCCTCCACTTT | CATSDSSYNSPLHF | 14 | TRBV15 | - | TRBJ1-6 | -
TGCAGTGCCCAAAGGTCGGGGGGACGGGTTTTCTTT | CSAQRSGGRVFF | 12 | TRBV20-1 | few | TRBJ1-1 | -
TGTGCCAGCAGTCCCCCAGCTTTGAACACTGAAGCTTTCTTT | CASSPPALNTEAFF | 14 | TRBV25-1 | many | TRBJ1-1 | -
TGTGCCAGCAGATACGCGGTAAATCAGCCCCAGCATTTT | CASRYAVNQPQHF | 13 | TRBV6-2/TRBV6-3 | few | TRBJ1-5 | -
TGTGCCAGCAGTCCTGAGGGGCTTAGCTCCTACGAGCAGTACTTC | CASSPEGLSSYEQYF | 15 | TRBV6-1 | many | TRBJ2-7 | -
TGTGCCAGCAGCCCCTCCCCGGGGGCCACCCCTAGCACAGATACGCAGTATTTT | CASSPSPGATPSTDTQYF | 18 | TRBV25-1 | - | TRBJ2-3 | -
TGTGCCAGCAGTTCCCCCCTTACTAGCGCCGGCGGAGAGCAGTACTTC | CASSSPLTSAGGEQYF | 16 | TRBV27 | - | TRBJ2-7 | TRBD2
TGCAGTGCTCCACGGCCGGGTGCGAACACCGGGGAGCTGTTTTTT | CSAPRPGANTGELFF | 15 | TRBV20-1 | - | TRBJ2-2 | -
TGTGCCAGCAGTGGACAGGGCACAAAACTGTTTTTT | CASSGQGTKLFF | 12 | TRBV2 | - | TRBJ1-4 | TRBD1
TGCAGCGCGCCAGGGGCAACTAACTATGGCTACACCTTC | CSAPGATNYGYTF | 13 | TRBV29-1 | - | TRBJ1-2 | -
TGTGCCAGCAGTAACTCGGGGGCCAACACTGAAGCTTTCTTT | CASSNSGANTEAFF | 14 | TRBV12-3/TRBV12-4 | - | TRBJ1-1 | -
TGTGCCAGCATAGGACAGGTTAATCAGCCCCAGCATTTT | CASIGQVNQPQHF | 13 | TRBV2 | - | TRBJ1-5 | TRBD1
TGTGCCAGCAGCCCCGGGACCAAGTACGAGCAGTACTTC | CASSPGTKYEQYF | 13 | TRBV7-2 | few | TRBJ2-7 | -
TGCGCCAGCAGTAAAACTGGGTCTGGGGCCAACGTCCTGACTTTC | CASSKTGSGANVLTF | 15 | TRBV5-1 | - | TRBJ2-6 | -
TGTGCCAGCAGCCTGTCCGGTTACACTGAAGCTTTCTTT | CASSLSGYTEAFF | 13 | TRBV6-5 | few | TRBJ1-1 | -
TGCGCCAGCAGCTTGGCCAAGGGTCCTGGGTCTAATGAAAAACTGTTTTTT | CASSLAKGPGSNEKLFF | 17 | TRBV5-1 | - | TRBJ1-4 | -
TGTGCCAGCAGCTTGGAGTGGCAGGGCTATGGCTACACCTTC | CASSLEWQGYGYTF | 14 | TRBV5-5 | - | TRBJ1-2 | -
TGTGCCAGCAGTGAAGGTCCCAATGAGCAGTTCTTC | CASSEGPNEQFF | 12 | TRBV2 | - | TRBJ2-1 | -
TGTGCCATCATTCTGGGGCAGGCGACTAGCACAGATACGCAGTATTTT | CAIILGQATSTDTQYF | 16 | TRBV10-3 | few | TRBJ2-3 | -
TGTGCCACCAGTGGGCCAGACAGGGTGAACACCGGGGAGCTGTTTTTT | CATSGPDRVNTGELFF | 16 | TRBV24-1 | few | TRBJ2-2 | TRBD1
TGTGCCAGCAGCTTACTTACAGGGGCTAACGAGCAGTACTTC | CASSLLTGANEQYF | 14 | TRBV11-1 | - | TRBJ2-7 | TRBD1
TGCGCCAGCAGCTTAGACAGCTCTGGGGCCAACGTCCTGACTTTC | CASSLDSSGANVLTF | 15 | TRBV6-2/TRBV6-3 | many | TRBJ2-6 | -
TGTGCCACCAGTGATCCCCCGAACCGGTCTGGGGAGAGCAATCAGCCCCAGCATTTT | CATSDPPNRSGESNQPQHF | 19 | TRBV24-1 | - | TRBJ1-5 | -
TGTGCCAGCAGCCTTATGACAGGGGGATCTAGTACGTTCTACGAGCAGTACTTC | CASSLMTGGSSTFYEQYF | 18 | TRBV7-6 | few | TRBJ2-7 | TRBD1
TGTGCCAGCAGCGTAGCTCTCGGGATGAGGTCCTACAATGAGCAGTTCTTC | CASSVALGMRSYNEQFF | 17 | TRBV9 | - | TRBJ2-1 | -
TGCAGTGCTCGTTGGGGCGGGAGGGCCAACAATGAGCAGTTCTTC | CSARWGGRANNEQFF | 15 | TRBV20-1 | - | TRBJ2-1 | TRBD2
TGTGCCAGTAGTATTCAAAAGGGGAGCAGGGGTTGGCAGCCCCAGCATTTT | CASSIQKGSRGWQPQHF | 17 | TRBV19 | few | TRBJ1-5 | -
TGCAGTGCTAGAGTCGGGGGAGCTGAAGCTTTCTTT | CSARVGGAEAFF | 12 | TRBV20-1 | - | TRBJ1-1 | -
TGTGCCAGCAGTCGAAGTCTAGCGGGGGGGCCCCGAGATTACGAGCAGTACTTC | CASSRSLAGGPRDYEQYF | 18 | TRBV12-3/TRBV12-4 | few | TRBJ2-7 | TRBD2
TGTGCCATCAGTGAAGTCGGGGGTGGCTACACCTTC | CAISEVGGGYTF | 12 | TRBV10-3 | few | TRBJ1-2 | -
TGTGCCAGCACCCGAGGACAGGGCGCTGAAGCTTTCTTT | CASTRGQGAEAFF | 13 | TRBV6-1 | - | TRBJ1-1 | TRBD1
TGCAGTGCTTTTACGGACAGGGAAGAAGCCTACGAGCAGTACTTC | CSAFTDREEAYEQYF | 15 | TRBV20-1 | - | TRBJ2-7 | TRBD1
TGTGCCAGCAGCAATAATAGGAATGAGCAGTTCTTC | CASSNNRNEQFF | 12 | TRBV7-2 | - | TRBJ2-1 | -
TGCAGTGCTAGTCCAGGGGCGACCAATGAGCAGTTCTTC | CSASPGATNEQFF | 13 | TRBV20-1 | few | TRBJ2-1 | -
TGTGCCAGCAGCTTTGGGGGACAGGGGGTCACCGGGGAGCTGTTTTTT | CASSFGGQGVTGELFF | 16 | TRBV7-2 | few | TRBJ2-2 | TRBD1
TGTGCCAGCAGCTTAAATGCAGGACCGAACACTGAAGCTTTCTTT | CASSLNAGPNTEAFF | 15 | TRBV7-3 | - | TRBJ1-1 | -
TGTGCCAGCAGTTTTCTTTCTGAAAAACTGTTTTTT | CASSFLSEKLFF | 12 | TRBV12-3/TRBV12-4 | - | TRBJ1-4 | -
TGTGCCAGCAGCCCGCCGTGGGAGACCCAGTACTTC | CASSPPWETQYF | 12 | TRBV12-3/TRBV12-4 | many | TRBJ2-5 | -
TGTGCCACCAGTGATTTAACAGCGAACACCGGGGAGCTGTTTTTT | CATSDLTANTGELFF | 15 | TRBV24-1 | few | TRBJ2-2 | -
TGTGCCAGCAGCTCCCACAGGGGAACGGAGACCCAGTACTTC | CASSSHRGTETQYF | 14 | TRBV7-2 | few | TRBJ2-5 | TRBD1
TGTGCCAGCAGCCAAGGAAGAGGCCTCACAGATACGCAGTATTTT | CASSQGRGLTDTQYF | 15 | TRBV3-1 | - | TRBJ2-3 | -